The source of this TCR beta chain is a study of cytomegalovirus exposure and HLA in healthy donors. About the research overall: Of 300 to 500 genotyped donors, 70% to 85% clustered with self-reported Caucasian donors.

The PCR ran on 60 Vbeta and 13 Jbeta primers. Libraries were prepared by immunoSEQ multiplex PCR; TCRdb keeps only in-frame clonotypes and omits some of them. The sample records 150,000 to 200,000 clones, 80% to 90% being singletons. Sequenced: PBMCs. The origin of this receptor is a woman in her 30s in good health and CMV-seropositive.

CDR3 DNA: TGCGCCAGCAGGAGGGACAGTAATTCACCCCTCCACTTT. It encodes CASRRDSNSPLHF. The chain combines TRBV10-1 with TRBJ1-6; 7 bases are shared with TRBD1. The CDR3 contains 13 residues. V lost 6 bases and J lost 6; bases outside the gene matches: 2. Germline V gene data show CDR1 as WNHNN and CDR2 as SYGVQD (reference sequence).